This T cell receptor beta chain was retrieved from a study of T cells in Graves' hyperthyroidism and ophthalmopathy. Notes on the study in general: In validation, the model predicted ophthalmopathy. These predictions came a median about 6 months before onset. By a 13 V-J model, ophthalmopathy was set apart from stable hyperthyroidism. Blood samples included most of the expanded thyroid clonotypes exceeding 0.001.

A note on this clonotype: Its cognate antigen is unknown. One junction end disagrees with the germline gene, perhaps due to a read error.

TCR beta CDR3 regions were amplified from RNA. First-round RT-PCR targeting the TCR CDR3 was performed with the HTBI primer set. TCRdb reanalysed the multiplex PCR reads using MiXCR and keeps one entry per CDR3 protein. In the table there are about 500,000 distinct CDR3 sequences, about 45% of which are singletons. CDR1 is MDHEN and CDR2 is SYDVKM in the germline V gene. The CDR3 consists of 13 residues. A patient was excluded if there was uncontrolled infection, other autoimmune disease, pregnancy or lactation. The rearrangement links TRBV28 to TRBJ2-5, with 7 bases fitting TRBD1. This TCR came from an adult woman with Graves' disease, either hyperthyroidism or ophthalmopathy (not recorded which). Sequencing was done on a sample of peripheral blood or thyroid tissue (not recorded which). The CDR3 DNA reads TGTGCCGGCAGTGTGACAGGGTTGGAGACCCAGTACTTC. Protein: CAGSVTGLETQYF.